Sequencing of this TCR beta chain was carried out in a study of CD8+ T cells in alopecia areata. In the study overall: Treated patients were given oral tofacitinib, which was dosed at 5 to 10 mg twice daily.

As the sequencing template, cDNA was produced by extracting RNA and reverse transcribing it. TCRdb's table, derived via immunoSEQ multiplex PCR, lists solely in-frame clones and lacks some. Of some 180,000 clones in the sample, approximately 49% were seen once. Treatment defined: oral pan-JAK inhibitor, 5-10 mg twice daily. The authors sorted CD4+ and CD8+ T cells from PBMCs. A word on this clone: The antigen remains undetermined.

The CDR3 is made up of 15 amino acids. Trimming took off 1 base at V and 8 bases at J, with 15 bases between the two ends. From germline, CDR1 is MNHNS and CDR2 SASEGT. Study-level findings and limits: Many expanded lesional clones remained in scalp and blood on tofacitinib. Especially in alopecia totalis/universalis, lesional scalp showed greater clonality than normal scalp did.

This TCR was sampled from a human donor with alopecia areata. This material consisted of CD8+ T cells sorted from blood, taken at roughly week 53, from a patient treated with tofacitinib. J is TRBJ2-1 and V is TRBV6-1; D not certain. The CDR3 region is CASSEEPLENYEQFF. CDR3 DNA: TGTGCCAGCAGTGAAGAGCCCCTAGAGAACTATGAGCAGTTCTTC.